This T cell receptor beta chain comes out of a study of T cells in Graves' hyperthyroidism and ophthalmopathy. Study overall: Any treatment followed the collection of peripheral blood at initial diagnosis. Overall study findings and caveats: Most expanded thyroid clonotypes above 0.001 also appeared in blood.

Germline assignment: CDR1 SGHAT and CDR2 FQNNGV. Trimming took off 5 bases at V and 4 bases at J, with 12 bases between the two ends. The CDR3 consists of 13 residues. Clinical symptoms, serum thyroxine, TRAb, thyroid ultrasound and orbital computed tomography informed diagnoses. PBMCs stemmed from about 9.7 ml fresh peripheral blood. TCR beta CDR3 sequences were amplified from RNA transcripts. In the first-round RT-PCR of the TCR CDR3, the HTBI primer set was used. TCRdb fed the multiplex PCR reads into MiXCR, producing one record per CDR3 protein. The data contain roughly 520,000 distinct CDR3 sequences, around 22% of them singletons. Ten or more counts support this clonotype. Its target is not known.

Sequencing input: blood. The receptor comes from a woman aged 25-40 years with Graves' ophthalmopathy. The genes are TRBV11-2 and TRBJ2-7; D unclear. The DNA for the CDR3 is TGTGCCAGCAGCCCCGGTTCCTCATACGAGCAGTACTTC. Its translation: CASSPGSSYEQYF.